This T cell receptor beta chain was sequenced during a study of Ad26.COV2.S vaccination and SARS-CoV-2 variants. The treatment here: roughly 19 received Ad26.COV2.S at low or high dose, single or two shots; roughly five received placebo; per-sample allocation not given. Day 63 after the first injection of vaccine or placebo was the sampling time. Germline CDR1 is SQVTM and CDR2 is ANQGSEA. The CDR3 runs 13 residues. Only in-frame clones appear in the TCRdb table, and some are missing; sequencing was by immunoSEQ multiplex PCR. The sample yields hundreds of thousands of clones, roughly 81% seen once. This clonotype was sampled from a person between 18 and 65 years old who received the Ad26.COV2.S COVID-19 vaccine or a placebo. The chain carries TRBV29-1 and TRBJ2-5; D perhaps matches TRBD2 (6 bases). Sequencing used peripheral blood, obtained in a trial of Ad26.COV2.S vaccine versus placebo. The CDR3 is CSVGDYRGETQYF. The CDR3 bases are TGCAGTGTAGGAGACTACCGGGGGGAGACCCAGTACTTC. Using reference TRBV29-1 and TRBJ2-5 for the parts outside the CDR3, the full variable domain is SAVISQKPSRDICQRGTSLTIQCQVDSQVTMMFWYRQQPGQSLTLIATANQGSEATYESGFVIDKFPISRPNLTFSTLTVSNMSPEDSSIYLCSVGDYRGETQYFGPGTRLLVL.